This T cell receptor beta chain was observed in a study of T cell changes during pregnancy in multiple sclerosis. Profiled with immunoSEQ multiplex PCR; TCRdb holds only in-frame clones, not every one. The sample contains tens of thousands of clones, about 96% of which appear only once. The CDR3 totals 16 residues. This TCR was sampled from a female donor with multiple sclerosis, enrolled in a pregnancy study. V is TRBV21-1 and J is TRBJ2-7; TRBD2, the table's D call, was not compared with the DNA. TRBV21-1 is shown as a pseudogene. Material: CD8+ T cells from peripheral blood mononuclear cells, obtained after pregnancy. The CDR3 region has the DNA TGTGCCAGCAGCTTAAGGATGGGGACAGATAAGACTAGCGGCTACTTC. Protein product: CASSLRMGTDKTSGYF.